The text below deals with one T cell receptor (beta chain). Clones were sequenced by immunoSEQ multiplex PCR, and TCRdb holds only the in-frame ones, with some missing. The sample yields about 200,000 clones, roughly 80% seen once. This record comes from a study of blood T cell repertoires in COVID-19. The source is a man in his sixties with acute or convalescent COVID-19. What was sequenced was peripheral blood.

The CDR3 DNA reads TGTGCCAGCAGCCGAGCGGGAGTCCTTGGTAATGAGCAGTTCTTC. Its translation: CASSRAGVLGNEQFF. This chain uses TRBV7-8 with TRBJ2-1; 8 positions match TRBD2. Germline CDR1 reads SGHVS; CDR2 reads FQNEAQ. V was pared by 5 bases and J by 7 bases, with 10 bases of the junction left unmatched. The CDR3 length is 15 residues. Using reference TRBV7-8 and TRBJ2-1 for the parts outside the CDR3, the full variable domain is GAGVSQSPRYKVAKRGQDVALRCDPISGHVSLFWYQQALGQGPEFLTYFQNEAQLDKSGLPSDRFFAERPEGSVSTLKIQRTQQEDSAVYLCASSRAGVLGNEQFFGPGTRLTVL.